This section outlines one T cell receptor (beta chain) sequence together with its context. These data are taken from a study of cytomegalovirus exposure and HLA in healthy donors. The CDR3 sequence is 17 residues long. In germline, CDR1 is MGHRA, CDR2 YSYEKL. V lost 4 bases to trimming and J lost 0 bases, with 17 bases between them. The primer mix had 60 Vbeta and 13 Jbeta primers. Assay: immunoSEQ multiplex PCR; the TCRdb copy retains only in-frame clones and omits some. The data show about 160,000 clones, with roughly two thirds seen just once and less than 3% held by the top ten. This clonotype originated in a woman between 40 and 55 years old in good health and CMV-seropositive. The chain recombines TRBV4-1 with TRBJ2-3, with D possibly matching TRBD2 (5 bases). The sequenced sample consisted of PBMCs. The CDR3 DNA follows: TGCGCCAGCAGCCGGACTCCCTCGATCCCTAGCACAGATACGCAGTATTTT. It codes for CASSRTPSIPSTDTQYF.